Presented here are 14 T cell receptor beta chains from one specimen sequenced in a study of shared clonotypes between healthy human individuals. TCRdb's table, derived via immunoSEQ multiplex PCR, lists solely in-frame clones and lacks some. Of 1.4 million to 1.5 million clones listed, over 95% were seen once; the top ten hold roughly 1.2%. The sequencing input was naive CD4+ T cells sorted from blood. The subset was: CD45RA+ positively selected. Receptor source: a man aged 25-40 years in good health.

This clone has more than one count but fewer than ten. The J gene is TRBJ1-5, the V gene TRBV10-3; 9 bases agree with TRBD1. Germline CDR1 and CDR2: ENHRY and SYGVKD. The V gene end was trimmed by 10 bases and the J gene end by 0 bases; junction bases not matched to a gene: 1. The CDR3 consists of 13 residues. The DNA for the CDR3 is TGTGCCACGGGACAGGGTAGCAATCAGCCCCAGCATTTT. Amino acids: CATGQGSNQPQHF.

The V call is TRBV4-3, the J call TRBJ2-5; TRBD2 agrees at 9 bases. The V gene end was trimmed by 0 bases and the J gene end by 2 bases; junction bases not matched to a gene: 4. CDR1 is LGHNA, CDR2 YSLEER, per germline. The length of the CDR3 is 16 residues. This chain's CDR3 is CASSQELSGRQETQYF. In nucleotides, the CDR3 is TGCGCCAGCAGCCAAGAGCTTAGCGGGAGACAAGAGACCCAGTACTTC.

This clone was detected once. This rearrangement joins TRBV20-1 to TRBJ2-7; D is unresolved. This CDR3 has 11 residues. V was pared by 4 bases and J by 2 bases, with 6 bases between. Per the germline V gene, CDR1 is DFQATT and CDR2 is SNEGSKA (reference sequence). This chain's CDR3 is CSATDAYEQYF. The CDR3, as DNA: TGCAGTGCTACGGATGCCTACGAGCAGTACTTC.

This clone was observed once. The J gene is TRBJ2-7, the V gene TRBV7-8; no firm D call. The germline V gene encodes CDR1 SGHVS and CDR2 FQNEAQ. The CDR3 loop spans 11 amino acids. Trimming took 5 bases from V and 4 from J, leaving 6 bases between them. The CDR3 spells CASSGAYEQYF. DNA for the CDR3: TGTGCCAGCAGCGGAGCATACGAGCAGTACTTC.

About this clone: This specimen includes other DNA sequences encoding the same CDR3. The V call is TRBV18, the J call TRBJ1-1, with TRBD1 matching over 7 bases. CDR1 is KGHSH and CDR2 is LQKENI in the germline V gene. V lost 3 bases, J lost 5 bases, and 3 bases stayed unmatched. The CDR3 covers 13 residues. The CDR3 is CASSPPGGTEAFF. Here the CDR3 DNA reads TGTGCCAGCTCACCCCCAGGGGGGACTGAAGCTTTCTTT.

The rearrangement uses TRBV20-1 and TRBJ2-5; D unresolved. Germline CDR1 is DFQATT and CDR2 is SNEGSKA (reference sequence). Trimming cost V 1 base and J 3 bases, with 3 bases left between them. The CDR3 loop spans 11 amino acids. In DNA, the CDR3 is TGCAGTGCTAGAGTAAAAGAGACCCAGTACTTC. Translating it yields CSARVKETQYF.

The chain is built from TRBV6-1 and TRBJ2-1; D is uncertain. V dropped 1 base and J dropped 10 bases, with 11 bases sitting between them. Germline values: CDR1 MNHNS, CDR2 SASEGT. The CDR3 length is 13 residues. CDR3 in amino acids: CASSEVMLGEQFF. CDR3 in DNA: TGTGCCAGCAGTGAAGTTATGTTAGGGGAGCAGTTCTTC.

The CDR3 sequence is CASSDQGGITEQYF. CDR3 sequence (DNA): TGTGCCAGCAGCGACCAGGGGGGGATTACAGAGCAGTACTTC. V is TRBV7-9 and J is TRBJ2-7; either TRBD1 or TRBD2 may fit D (7 bases each). The V and J ends lost 5 bases and 7 bases respectively, with 18 bases between them. The CDR3 consists of 14 residues. Germline values: CDR1 SEHNR, CDR2 FQNEAQ (reference sequence).

The V gene is TRBV9, the J gene TRBJ2-1; D unclear. Germline V gene data show CDR1 as SGDLS and CDR2 as YYNGEE. The CDR3 has 16 residues. Trimming pared 0 bases from V and 5 bases from J, leaving 15 bases between. The CDR3 region is CASSVGWRSWDNEQFF. The CDR3 DNA reads TGTGCCAGCAGCGTAGGCTGGCGTAGCTGGGACAATGAGCAGTTCTTC.

The V call is TRBV18, the J call TRBJ2-3; the D is unclear. There are 14 residues in the CDR3. Germline assignment: CDR1 KGHSH and CDR2 LQKENI. Trimming shortened V by 2 bases and J by 6 bases, and 12 bases separated the two germline ends. This chain's CDR3 is CASSPSVSYDTQYF. In DNA form, the CDR3 reads TGTGCCAGCTCACCATCGGTTAGCTATGATACGCAGTATTTT. The whole variable domain, filled in from reference TRBV18 and TRBJ2-3, reads NAGVMQNPRHLVRRRGQEARLRCSPMKGHSHVYWYRQLPEEGLKFMVYLQKENIIDESGMPKERFSAEFPKEGPSILRIQQVVRGDSAAYFCASSPSVSYDTQYFGPGTRLTVL.

The rearrangement links TRBV5-1 to TRBJ2-3; D uncertain. Germline CDR1 is SGHRS and CDR2 is YFSETQ. The CDR3 is 13 amino acids. V was pared by 0 bases and J by 6 bases, with 8 bases between. Here the CDR3 reads CASSLGNIDTQYF. CDR3 nucleotides: TGCGCCAGCAGCTTGGGCAACATCGATACGCAGTATTTT.

The chain has TRBV16 and TRBJ1-2, with a possible D match to TRBD1 (6 bases). The V gene's germline CDR1 is KGHSY and CDR2 FQNENV. V lost 2 bases to trimming and J lost 2 bases, with 12 bases between them. The length of the CDR3 is 15 residues. The CDR3 coding sequence is TGTGCCAGCAGCCAACGCACCGGGACAAACTATGGCTACACCTTC. This translates into CASSQRTGTNYGYTF.

The chain uses TRBV29-1 and TRBJ2-5; D is perhaps TRBD2 (5 bases). The V gene's germline CDR1 is SQVTM and CDR2 ANQGSEA. Trimming took 3 bases from V and 7 from J, leaving 12 bases between them. This CDR3 has 12 amino acids. The CDR3 sequence is CSVDAAVGTQYF. Here the CDR3 DNA reads TGCAGCGTTGATGCAGCGGTGGGGACCCAGTACTTC.

The genes are TRBV7-9 and TRBJ2-5; D unresolved. This CDR3 comprises 12 residues. V lost 3 bases, J lost 4 bases, and 6 bases lay in between. The germline V gene has CDR1 SEHNR and CDR2 FQNEAQ (reference sequence). The CDR3 spells CASSFLRETQYF. CDR3 sequence (DNA): TGTGCCAGCAGCTTCCTAAGAGAGACCCAGTACTTC.